The 6 T cell receptor beta chains below all came from one sample that was sequenced in a study of T cells after yellow fever vaccination (dated 2019 in TCRdb). Library generation was performed with 5' RACE. The sequencer was an Illumina HiSeq 2500. TCRdb reanalyzed the raw reads on its own, using fastp at Q25 for trimming and MiXCR for clone calling, and kept in-frame beta chains. Entries are consolidated by CDR3 protein sequence, retaining the most common genes and DNA. The sample profile shows about 73,000 distinct CDR3 sequences; roughly 7.7% of them were found once. Approximately 42% of the sample is held by the ten biggest clonotypes. The sample's treatment or condition label, decoded: live attenuated yellow fever vaccine strain. Sample: CD8+ T cells sorted from PBMCs, taken on the day of the yellow fever booster vaccination. These receptors were collected from a man in his thirties or forties who received the YFV17D yellow fever vaccine.

About this clonotype itself: This clone may be a read error of a much larger clone one base away. V is TRBV12-3 or TRBV12-4 and J is TRBJ2-7; perhaps TRBD2 as D (5 bases). This CDR3 is 13 amino acids long. The CDR3 is CAISWTPSYEQYF. CDR3 bases: TGTGCCATCAGTTGGACTCCTTCCTACGAGCAGTACTTC.

By sample share, this clonotype is medium-sized. The chain combines TRBV7-7 with TRBJ2-3; D uncertain. Between the trimmed V and J ends, which lost 1 base and 1 base, there was a span of 6 bases. The CDR3 runs to 14 residues. CDR1 and CDR2 from the germline V gene are SSHAT and FNYEAQ (reference sequence). As DNA, the CDR3 is TGTGCCAGCAGCTTAGGTACCCGCACAGATACGCAGTATTTT. This gives the protein CASSLGTRTDTQYF.

This sequence joins TRBV9 and TRBJ2-7; D gene uncertain. Trimming shortened V by 1 base and J by 4 bases, and 9 bases separated the two germline ends. This CDR3 comprises 13 residues. CDR1 SGDLS and CDR2 YYNGEE come from the germline V gene. This chain's CDR3 is CASSVTPGYEQYF. Written as DNA, the CDR3 is TGTGCCAGCAGCGTAACCCCCGGTTACGAGCAGTACTTC.

This clonotype is labeled as medium-sized. The gene calls are TRBV5-1 and TRBJ2-1, with D unresolved. Germline V CDR1 and CDR2: SGHRS, YFSETQ. The length of the CDR3 is 11 residues. V was trimmed by 5 bases and J by 7 bases, leaving 7 bases between them. Here the CDR3 DNA reads TGCGCCAGCAGTGGTCAGAATGAGCAGTTCTTC. Its protein product is CASSGQNEQFF.

This clonotype appeared many times. The chain combines TRBV6-2 or TRBV6-3 with TRBJ2-7; 11 positions match TRBD2. CDR3 size: 14 residues. The ends lost 2 bases at V and 6 bases at J; junction bases unmatched: 3. CDR1 and CDR2 from the germline V gene are MNHEY and SVGEGT. The CDR3 coding sequence is TGTGCCAGCAGTTACGGTCTAGCGGGAGGCGAGCAGTACTTC. Its translation is CASSYGLAGGEQYF.

This clonotype was counted between two and nine times. The chain has TRBV6-1 and TRBJ1-2, with TRBD1 as a possible D gene (5 bases). This CDR3 has 14 amino acids. V dropped 6 bases and J dropped 3 bases, with 14 bases sitting between them. CDR1 is MNHNS and CDR2 is SASEGT in the germline V gene. The CDR3 region is CASSTSRDYYGYTF. Here the CDR3 DNA reads TGTGCCAGCAGCACCTCCAGGGATTACTATGGCTACACCTTC.